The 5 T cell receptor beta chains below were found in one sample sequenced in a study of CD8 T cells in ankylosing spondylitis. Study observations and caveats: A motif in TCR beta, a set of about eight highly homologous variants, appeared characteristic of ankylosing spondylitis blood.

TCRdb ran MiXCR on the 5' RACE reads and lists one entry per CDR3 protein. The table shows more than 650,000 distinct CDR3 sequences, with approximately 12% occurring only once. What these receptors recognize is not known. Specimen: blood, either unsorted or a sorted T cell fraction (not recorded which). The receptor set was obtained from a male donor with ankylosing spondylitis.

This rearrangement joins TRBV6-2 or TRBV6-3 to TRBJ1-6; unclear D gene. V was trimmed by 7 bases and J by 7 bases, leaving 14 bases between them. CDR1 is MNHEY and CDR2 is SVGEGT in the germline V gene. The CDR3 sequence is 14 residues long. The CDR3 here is CASTLWNGNSPLHF. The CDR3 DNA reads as TGTGCCAGCACCCTGTGGAACGGAAATTCACCCCTCCACTTT.

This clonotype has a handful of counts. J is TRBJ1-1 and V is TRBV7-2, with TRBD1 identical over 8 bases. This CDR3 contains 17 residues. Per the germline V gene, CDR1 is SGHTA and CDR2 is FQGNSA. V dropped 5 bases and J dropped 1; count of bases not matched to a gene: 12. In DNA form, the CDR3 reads TGTGCCAGCAGCCCGGACAGGGTTTTCCGGTGGAACACTGAAGCTTTCTTT. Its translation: CASSPDRVFRWNTEAFF.

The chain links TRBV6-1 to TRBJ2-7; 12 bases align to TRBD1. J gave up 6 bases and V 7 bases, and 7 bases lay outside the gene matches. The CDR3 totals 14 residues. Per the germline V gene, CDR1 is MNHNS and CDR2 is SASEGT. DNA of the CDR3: TGTGCCAGCATAAGGGACAGGGGGCTCTCCGAGCAGTACTTC. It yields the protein CASIRDRGLSEQYF.

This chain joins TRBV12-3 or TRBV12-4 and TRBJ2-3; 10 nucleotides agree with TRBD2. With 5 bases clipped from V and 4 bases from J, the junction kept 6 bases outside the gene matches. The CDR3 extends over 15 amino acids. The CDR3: CASSRGLAGADTQYF. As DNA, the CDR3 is TGTGCCAGCAGTCGGGGCCTAGCGGGAGCAGATACGCAGTATTTT.

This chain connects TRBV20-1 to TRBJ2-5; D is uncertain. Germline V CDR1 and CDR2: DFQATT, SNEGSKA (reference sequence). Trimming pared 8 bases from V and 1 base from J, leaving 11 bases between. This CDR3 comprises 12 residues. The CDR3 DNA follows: TGCAGTAATGATGGAGTCCAAGAGACCCAGTACTTC. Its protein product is CSNDGVQETQYF.